This T cell receptor beta chain was recorded in a study of OX40 agonist ivuxolimab in advanced cancers. At the level of the study: Treatment of patients was with ivuxolimab, an agonistic anti-OX40 (CD134) antibody. Dose-escalation patients suffered from hepatocellular carcinoma, melanoma, renal cell or head and neck cancer.

Points on this clone: Its antigen is still unknown.

CDR3 length: 15 amino acids. Germline loops: CDR1 MDHEN, CDR2 SYDVKM. After removal of 6 bases from V and 1 base from J, the junction contained 6 bases not matched to a gene. Whole-study findings and limits: Certain nonresponding patients likewise had low normalized T-cell clonal expansion.

The table came from immunoSEQ multiplex PCR; TCRdb's copy has only in-frame clones and leaves some out. The data contain some 45,000 clones, about 90% of them singletons. This clonotype was sampled from an adult with an advanced solid tumor such as melanoma, head and neck, liver or kidney cancer. Sequences were derived from CD4+ or CD8+ T cells sorted from blood, sampled in a trial of the OX40 agonist ivuxolimab. This chain links TRBV28 with TRBJ2-3, with TRBD1 matching over 8 bases. The CDR3 DNA follows: TGTGCCAGCAGCGTCAGGGGGCGTGGCACAGATACGCAGTATTTT. Its protein product is CASSVRGRGTDTQYF.